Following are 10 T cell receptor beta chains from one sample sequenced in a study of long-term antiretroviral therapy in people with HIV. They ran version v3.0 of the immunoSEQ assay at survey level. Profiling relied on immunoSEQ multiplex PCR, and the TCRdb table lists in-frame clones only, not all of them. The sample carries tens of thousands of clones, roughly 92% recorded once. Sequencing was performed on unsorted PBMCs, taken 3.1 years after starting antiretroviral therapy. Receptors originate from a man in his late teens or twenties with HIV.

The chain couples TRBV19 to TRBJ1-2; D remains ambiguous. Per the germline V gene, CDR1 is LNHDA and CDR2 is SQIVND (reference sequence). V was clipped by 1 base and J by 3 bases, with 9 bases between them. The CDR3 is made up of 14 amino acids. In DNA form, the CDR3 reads TGTGCCAGTAGTATAGGAGCAGGATACTATGGCTACACCTTC. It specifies CASSIGAGYYGYTF.

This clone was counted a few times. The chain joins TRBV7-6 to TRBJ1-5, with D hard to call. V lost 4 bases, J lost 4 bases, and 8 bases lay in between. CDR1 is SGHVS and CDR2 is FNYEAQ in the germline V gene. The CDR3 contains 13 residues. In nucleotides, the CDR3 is TGTGCCAGCAGCTACAGACTAAATCAGCCCCAGCATTTT. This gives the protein CASSYRLNQPQHF.

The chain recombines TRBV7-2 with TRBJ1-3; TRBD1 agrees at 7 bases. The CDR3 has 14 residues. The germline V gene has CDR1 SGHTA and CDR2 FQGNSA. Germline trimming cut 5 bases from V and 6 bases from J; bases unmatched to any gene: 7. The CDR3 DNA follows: TGTGCCAGCAGCCGTTCGGACAGGCTAAACACCATATATTTT. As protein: CASSRSDRLNTIYF.

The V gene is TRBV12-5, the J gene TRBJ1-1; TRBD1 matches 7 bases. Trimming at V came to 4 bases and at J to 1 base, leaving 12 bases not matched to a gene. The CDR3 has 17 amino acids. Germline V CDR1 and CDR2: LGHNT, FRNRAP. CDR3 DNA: TGTGCTAGTGGTTCCGGATTACAGGGGACGAGGAACACTGAAGCTTTCTTT. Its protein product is CASGSGLQGTRNTEAFF. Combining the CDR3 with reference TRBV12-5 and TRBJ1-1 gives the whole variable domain DARVTQTPRHKVTEMGQEVTMRCQPILGHNTVFWYRQTMMQGLELLAYFRNRAPLDDSGMPKDRFSAEMPDATLATLKIQPSEPRDSAVYFCASGSGLQGTRNTEAFFGQGTRLTVV.

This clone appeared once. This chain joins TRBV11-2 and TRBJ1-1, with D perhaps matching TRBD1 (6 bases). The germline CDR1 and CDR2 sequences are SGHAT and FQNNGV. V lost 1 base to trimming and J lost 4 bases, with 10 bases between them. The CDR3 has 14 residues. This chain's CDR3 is CASSLAGASTEAFF. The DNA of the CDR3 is TGTGCCAGCAGCTTAGCGGGGGCCAGCACTGAAGCTTTCTTT.

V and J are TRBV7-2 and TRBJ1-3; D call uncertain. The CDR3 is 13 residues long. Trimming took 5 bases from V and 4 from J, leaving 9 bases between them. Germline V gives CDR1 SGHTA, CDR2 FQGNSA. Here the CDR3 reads CASSRPPGNTIYF. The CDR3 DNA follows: TGTGCCAGCAGCCGGCCCCCGGGAAACACCATATATTTT.

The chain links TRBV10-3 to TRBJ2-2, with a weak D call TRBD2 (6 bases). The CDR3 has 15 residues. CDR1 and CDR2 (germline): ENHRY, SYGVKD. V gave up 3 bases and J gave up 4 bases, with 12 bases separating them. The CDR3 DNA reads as TGTGCCATCAGTGAACGGGAGAGTGGCACCGGGGAGCTGTTTTTT. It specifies CAISERESGTGELFF.

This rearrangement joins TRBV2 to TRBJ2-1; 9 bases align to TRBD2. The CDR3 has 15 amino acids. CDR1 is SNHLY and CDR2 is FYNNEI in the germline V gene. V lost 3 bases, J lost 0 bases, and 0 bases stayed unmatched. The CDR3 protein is CASSEGLASYNEQFF. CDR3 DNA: TGTGCCAGCAGTGAGGGACTAGCCTCCTACAATGAGCAGTTCTTC. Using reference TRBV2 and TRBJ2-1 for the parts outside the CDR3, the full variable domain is EPEVTQTPSHQVTQMGQEVILRCVPISNHLYFYWYRQILGQKVEFLVSFYNNEISEKSEIFDDQFSVERPDGSNFTLKIRSTKLEDSAMYFCASSEGLASYNEQFFGPGTRLTVL.

The CDR3 coding sequence is TGCGCCAGCAGCCAAGTGGAGTGGTCAGGAAACACCATATATTTT. Protein sequence: CASSQVEWSGNTIYF. The chain is built from TRBV4-1 and TRBJ1-3; D unresolved. Per the germline V gene, CDR1 is MGHRA and CDR2 is YSYEKL. V lost 1 base, J lost 4 bases, and 11 bases lay in between. The CDR3 totals 15 residues.

The DNA of the CDR3 is TGTGCCAGCAGTGGGGGGGCCGGAGATGAGCAGTTCTTC. Encoded protein: CASSGGAGDEQFF. The chain has TRBV7-2 and TRBJ2-1; D perhaps matches TRBD2 (7 bases). V lost 6 bases and J lost 8, with 14 bases in between. Germline CDR1 reads SGHTA; CDR2 reads FQGNSA. This CDR3 is built from 13 residues.